The 27 T cell receptor beta chains in this list originate from one sample, sequenced in a study of cytomegalovirus exposure and HLA in healthy donors. In the PCR, 60 Vbeta and 13 Jbeta primers were used. TCRdb's copy holds only in-frame clones and misses some; the assay was immunoSEQ multiplex PCR. The sample lists about 100,000 clones, 75% occurring once. Sample: PBMCs. These TCRs come from a man aged 50 to 60 in good health and CMV-seronegative.

This chain joins TRBV15 and TRBJ2-5, with TRBD1 matching 10 bases. The J call could be wrong; TRBJ2-7 is a better fit for the DNA end. There are 13 residues in the CDR3. Germline V gene sequence: CDR1 LNHNV, CDR2 YYDKDF (reference sequence). CDR3 amino acids: CAPRTGGNNEQYF. As DNA, the CDR3 is TGTGCCCCTCGGACAGGGGGAAATAACGAGCAGTACTTC.

CDR3 loop: CASSLDATALNEQFF. CDR3 DNA: TGCGCCAGCAGCTTGGATGCGACAGCTCTTAATGAGCAGTTCTTC. The rearrangement uses TRBV5-1 and TRBJ2-1, with a possible D match to TRBD1 (5 bases). V lost 0 bases, J lost 7 bases, and 14 bases lay in between. The CDR3 sequence is 15 residues long. The germline V gene encodes CDR1 SGHRS and CDR2 YFSETQ.

The rearrangement uses TRBV4-2 and TRBJ2-6; D perhaps matches TRBD1 (5 bases). Germline CDR1 and CDR2: LGHNA and YNFKEQ. The CDR3 contains 19 residues. Trimming stripped 3 bases from V and 0 bases from J, with 18 bases between. CDR3 nucleotides: TGTGCCAGCAGCCACCCTGTAGGGGCTTCTAACTCTGGGGCCAACGTCCTGACTTTC. Translation: CASSHPVGASNSGANVLTF.

The gene calls are TRBV7-2 and TRBJ2-3; D may be TRBD1 (5 bases). This CDR3 is built from 15 residues. Per the germline V gene, CDR1 is SGHTA and CDR2 is FQGNSA. With 4 bases removed from V and 4 bases from J, the gap between germline ends came to 15 bases. The CDR3 is CASSSGPQGADTQYF. In nucleotides, the CDR3 is TGTGCCAGCAGCTCCGGGCCCCAGGGTGCAGATACGCAGTATTTT. The variable domain in full, completed from reference TRBV7-2 and TRBJ2-3, reads GAGVSQSPSNKVTEKGKDVELRCDPISGHTALYWYRQSLGQGLEFLIYFQGNSAPDKSGLPSDRFSAERTGGSVSTLTIQRTQQEDSAVYLCASSSGPQGADTQYFGPGTRLTVL.

This clone occurred once. The CDR3 region is CATIGLAGGYLTDTQYF. CDR3 nucleotide sequence: TGTGCCACGATCGGACTAGCGGGGGGCTACCTCACAGATACGCAGTATTTT. This rearrangement joins TRBV2 to TRBJ2-3; TRBD2 aligns across 14 bases. The CDR3 extends over 17 amino acids. J lost 2 bases, V lost 10 bases, and 11 bases had no gene match. Looked up from germline, CDR1 is SNHLY and CDR2 is FYNNEI.

The chain links TRBV11-2 to TRBJ2-1, with 12 nucleotides matching TRBD1. J gave up 9 bases and V 4 bases, and 7 bases lay outside the gene matches. In germline, CDR1 is SGHAT, CDR2 FQNNGV. This CDR3 has 15 residues. In DNA, the CDR3 is TGTGCCAGCAGCTCCCCCGGGACAGGGGGCAGTGAGCAGTTCTTC. Protein sequence: CASSSPGTGGSEQFF.

The chain links TRBV10-2 to TRBJ2-7, with 11 bases matching TRBD2. The trim removed 7 bases at V and 5 bases at J, leaving 4 bases unmatched. Germline CDR1 and CDR2: WSHSY and SAAADI. The CDR3 has 13 amino acids. In DNA, the CDR3 is TGCGCCAGCAAACTAGCGGGAGTCCACGAGCAGTACTTC. The encoded protein is CASKLAGVHEQYF.

This clone occurred once. The V and J genes are TRBV20-1 and TRBJ2-3, with D unclear. Trimming took off 6 bases at V and 5 bases at J, with 9 bases between the two ends. This CDR3 has 11 residues. Germline assignment: CDR1 DFQATT and CDR2 SNEGSKA (reference sequence). The CDR3 loop reads CSAGRKDTQYF. In nucleotides, the CDR3 is TGCAGTGCGGGCCGTAAAGATACGCAGTATTTT.

The chain links TRBV30 to TRBJ1-5; D gene unclear. Germline CDR1 and CDR2: GTSNPN and SVGIG (reference sequence). Trimming shortened V by 0 bases and J by 7 bases, and 16 bases separated the two germline ends. The CDR3 loop spans 15 amino acids. The CDR3 DNA sequence: TGTGCCTGGAGTGTACATGGAGGGATCCACCAGCCCCAGCATTTT. Its protein is CAWSVHGGIHQPQHF.

The rearrangement uses TRBV6-6 and TRBJ1-1, with TRBD1 as a possible D gene (5 bases). The germline V and J ends were trimmed by 4 bases and 1 base, with 7 bases remaining between them. The CDR3 contains 13 residues. The V gene's germline CDR1 is MNHNY and CDR2 SVGAGI (reference sequence). CDR3 amino acids: CASSWQGNTEAFF. The CDR3 DNA follows: TGTGCCAGCAGTTGGCAGGGGAACACTGAAGCTTTCTTT.

The chain recombines TRBV5-1 with TRBJ2-7; D remains ambiguous. The V and J ends lost 0 bases and 9 bases respectively, with 13 bases between them. Germline-derived CDR1 and CDR2 are SGHRS and YFSETQ. The CDR3 runs to 13 residues. The CDR3 region is CASSLGAKFGQYF. CDR3 in DNA: TGCGCCAGCAGCTTGGGGGCCAAGTTCGGGCAGTACTTC.

This clone is a singleton in its sample. The CDR3, as DNA: TGTGCCAGCGCCCTGGCCGTTCAGCCCCAGCATTTT. Translating it yields CASALAVQPQHF. V and J are TRBV6-1 and TRBJ1-5; unclear D gene. Per the germline V gene, CDR1 is MNHNS and CDR2 is SASEGT. The CDR3 is 12 residues long. The V end was cut by 8 bases, the J end by 6 bases, with 11 bases between.

The chain has TRBV7-3 and TRBJ1-1; 10 bases are a match to TRBD1. The CDR3 loop spans 14 amino acids. Trimming cost V 5 bases and J 5 bases; bases outside gene matches: 5. Germline CDR1 SGHTA, CDR2 FQGTGA. The CDR3 sequence: CASSRTGGHTEAFF. In nucleotides, the CDR3 is TGTGCCAGCAGCCGGACAGGGGGACATACTGAAGCTTTCTTT. Looking up the rest from reference TRBV7-3 and TRBJ1-1 gives the full variable domain: GAGVSQTPSNKVTEKGKYVELRCDPISGHTALYWYRQSLGQGPEFLIYFQGTGAADDSGLPNDRFFAVRPEGSVSTLKIQRTERGDSAVYLCASSRTGGHTEAFFGQGTRLTVV.

The chain is built from TRBV4-3 and TRBJ2-1, with 8 bases that match TRBD2. The germline V gene encodes CDR1 LGHNA and CDR2 YSLEER. There are 15 residues in the CDR3. Germline trimming cut 4 bases from V and 0 bases from J; bases unmatched to any gene: 2. The CDR3 loop is CASSPSGSSYNEQFF. The CDR3 nucleotides read TGCGCCAGCAGCCCGAGCGGGAGCTCCTACAATGAGCAGTTCTTC.

The chain joins TRBV19 to TRBJ2-2, with 15 bases that match TRBD2. Germline lookup yields CDR1 LNHDA and CDR2 SQIVND (reference sequence). J lost 3 bases, V lost 10 bases, and 9 bases had no gene match. The CDR3 has 17 residues. CDR3 DNA: TGTGCCATTTCCCCGGGACTAGCGGGGGGAGACACCGGGGAGCTGTTTTTT. Its protein is CAISPGLAGGDTGELFF.

The V gene is TRBV28, the J gene TRBJ2-7; D is unresolved. The CDR3 consists of 11 residues. Germline V CDR1 and CDR2: MDHEN, SYDVKM. V lost 8 bases and J lost 0, with 5 bases in between. CDR3 DNA sequence: TGTGCCAGCCGCAGCTCCTACGAGCAGTACTTC. Amino acid sequence: CASRSSYEQYF.

The rearrangement joins TRBV7-8 to TRBJ2-3, with 8 bases lining up with TRBD2. CDR3 length: 16 amino acids. Germline assignment: CDR1 SGHVS and CDR2 FQNEAQ. The trim removed 4 bases at V and 3 bases at J, leaving 9 bases unmatched. CDR3 residues: CASSSRQRLATDTQYF. The CDR3 region has the DNA TGTGCCAGCAGCTCCCGACAGCGACTAGCGACAGATACGCAGTATTTT.

In DNA form, the CDR3 reads TGTGCCAGTAGTAATAGGGGAAGGGAACACAATGAGCAGTTCTTC. It yields the protein CASSNRGREHNEQFF. This sequence joins TRBV19 and TRBJ2-1; maybe TRBD1 (5 bases). This CDR3 spans 15 amino acids. Trimming took off 4 bases at V and 5 bases at J, with 15 bases between the two ends. CDR1 LNHDA and CDR2 SQIVND come from the germline V gene (reference sequence).

The chain's CDR3 is CAISDSLLTYEQYF. CDR3 sequence (DNA): TGTGCCATCAGCGACAGTCTACTCACCTACGAGCAGTACTTC. V is TRBV10-3 and J is TRBJ2-7; tentative D call: TRBD1 (5 bases). Germline CDR1 ENHRY, CDR2 SYGVKD. V shed 6 bases and J shed 2 bases, with 14 bases lying between them. This CDR3 is built from 14 residues.

The chain carries TRBV9 and TRBJ1-3; D remains unclear. The germline V gene encodes CDR1 SGDLS and CDR2 YYNGEE. This CDR3 has 15 amino acids. V dropped 0 bases and J dropped 0 bases, with 7 bases sitting between them. The CDR3 DNA is TGTGCCAGCAGCGTAGGGGAGAGCTCTGGAAACACCATATATTTT. This translates into CASSVGESSGNTIYF.

The gene calls are TRBV2 and TRBJ2-1; 8 positions agree with TRBD1. The CDR3 extends over 16 amino acids. V lost 4 bases and J lost 5; bases outside the gene matches: 10. Germline assignment: CDR1 SNHLY and CDR2 FYNNEI. The CDR3 reads CASSGQGMTGDNEQFF. CDR3 sequence (DNA): TGTGCCAGCAGTGGACAGGGGATGACTGGCGACAATGAGCAGTTCTTC.

The rearrangement uses TRBV25-1 and TRBJ1-1; no definite D call. Germline V CDR1 and CDR2: MGHDK, SYGVNS. V gave up 7 bases and J gave up 5 bases, with 14 bases separating them. The CDR3 sequence is 13 residues long. CDR3 residues: CASNTVPGTEAFF. The CDR3 nucleotides are TGTGCCAGCAATACAGTCCCGGGGACTGAAGCTTTCTTT.

This clone was seen once. This chain joins TRBV19 and TRBJ1-1; 9 bases fit TRBD1. The germline V gene has CDR1 LNHDA and CDR2 SQIVND (reference sequence). The junction had 7 bases not matched to a gene; V was cut back by 8 bases and J by 0 bases. The CDR3 has 15 amino acids. In DNA form, the CDR3 reads TGTGCCAGTCATTGGACAGGGGACATGAACACTGAAGCTTTCTTT. It specifies CASHWTGDMNTEAFF.

The chain is built from TRBV14 and TRBJ2-3; 13 nucleotides align to TRBD2. Germline CDR1 is SGHDN and CDR2 is FVKESK. Trimming cost V 5 bases and J 2 bases; bases outside gene matches: 4. The CDR3 spans 16 residues. This CDR3 is CASSSGLAGDTDTQYF. The CDR3 DNA is TGTGCCAGCAGCTCCGGACTAGCGGGGGACACAGATACGCAGTATTTT.

This chain joins TRBV6-1 and TRBJ2-2, with D perhaps matching TRBD1 (6 bases). The CDR3 length is 15 residues. The germline CDR1 and CDR2 sequences are MNHNS and SASEGT. Trimming left V 2 bases short and J 5 bases short, with 12 bases between. CDR3 loop: CASSERGTWTGELFF. The CDR3 coding sequence is TGTGCCAGCAGTGAAAGGGGGACCTGGACCGGGGAGCTGTTTTTT.

In regard to this clone: Compared with germline, one end of the junction differs, possibly owing to a read error. This sequence joins TRBV7-9 and TRBJ1-2, with TRBD1 matching 8 bases. The CDR3 contains 15 residues. Looked up from germline, CDR1 is SEHNR and CDR2 is FQNEAQ (reference sequence). Here the CDR3 reads CSSRLQGASRSSYTF. The CDR3 region has the DNA TGTTCCAGTAGACTCCAGGGGGCGAGTAGATCTAGCTACACCTTC.

The J gene is TRBJ1-2, the V gene TRBV27, with 10 bases aligning to TRBD1. The CDR3 totals 14 residues. From germline, CDR1 is MNHEY and CDR2 SMNVEV (reference sequence). V dropped 5 bases and J dropped 6; count of bases not matched to a gene: 6. The CDR3, as DNA: TGTGCCAGCAGTCTCCTCGACAGGGGGCATGGCTACACCTTC. Protein: CASSLLDRGHGYTF.